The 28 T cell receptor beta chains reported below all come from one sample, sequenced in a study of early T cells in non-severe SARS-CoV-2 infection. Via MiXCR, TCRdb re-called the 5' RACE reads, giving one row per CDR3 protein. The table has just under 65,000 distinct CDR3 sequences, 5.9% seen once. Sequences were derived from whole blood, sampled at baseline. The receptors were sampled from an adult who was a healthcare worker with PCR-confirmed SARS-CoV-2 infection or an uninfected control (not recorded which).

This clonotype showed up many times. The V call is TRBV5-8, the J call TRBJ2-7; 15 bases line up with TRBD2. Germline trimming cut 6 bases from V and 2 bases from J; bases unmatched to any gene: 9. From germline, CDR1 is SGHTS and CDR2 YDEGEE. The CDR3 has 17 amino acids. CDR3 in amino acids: CASIAIGLAGGPYEQYF. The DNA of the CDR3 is TGTGCCAGCATCGCAATAGGACTAGCGGGAGGGCCCTACGAGCAGTACTTC.

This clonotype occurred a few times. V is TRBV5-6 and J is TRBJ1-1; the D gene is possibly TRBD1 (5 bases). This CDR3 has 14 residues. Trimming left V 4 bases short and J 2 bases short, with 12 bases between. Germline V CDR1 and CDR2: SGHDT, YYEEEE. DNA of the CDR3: TGTGCCAGCAGCCAAGGGACGGAAAACACTGAAGCTTTCTTT. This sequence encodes CASSQGTENTEAFF.

CDR3 nucleotides: TGTGCCAGCAGCCAGAGACAGGCTAACTATGGCTACACCTTC. As protein: CASSQRQANYGYTF. This chain uses TRBV21-1 with TRBJ1-2; the table's D gene call, TRBD1, was not cross checked with the DNA. TRBV21-1 counts as a pseudogene. The CDR3 contains 14 residues.

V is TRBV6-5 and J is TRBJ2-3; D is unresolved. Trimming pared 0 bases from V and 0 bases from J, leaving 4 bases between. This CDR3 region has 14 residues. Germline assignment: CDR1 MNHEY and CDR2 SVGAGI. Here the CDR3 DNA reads TGTGCCAGCAGTTACTCAACCAGCACAGATACGCAGTATTTT. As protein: CASSYSTSTDTQYF.

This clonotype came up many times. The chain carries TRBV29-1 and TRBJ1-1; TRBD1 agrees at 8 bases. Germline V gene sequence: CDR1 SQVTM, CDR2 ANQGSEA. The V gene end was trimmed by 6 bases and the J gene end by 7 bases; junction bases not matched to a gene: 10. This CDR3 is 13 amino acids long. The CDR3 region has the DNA TGCAGCGTAGCCCAGGGGGCTGGTGGTGAAGCTTTCTTT. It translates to CSVAQGAGGEAFF.

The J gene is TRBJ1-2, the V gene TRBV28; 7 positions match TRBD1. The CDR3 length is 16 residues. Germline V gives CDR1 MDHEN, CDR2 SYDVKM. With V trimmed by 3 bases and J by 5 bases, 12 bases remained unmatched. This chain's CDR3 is CASSLTGSKIGYGYTF. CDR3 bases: TGTGCCAGCAGTTTGACAGGGTCTAAGATAGGGTATGGCTACACCTTC.

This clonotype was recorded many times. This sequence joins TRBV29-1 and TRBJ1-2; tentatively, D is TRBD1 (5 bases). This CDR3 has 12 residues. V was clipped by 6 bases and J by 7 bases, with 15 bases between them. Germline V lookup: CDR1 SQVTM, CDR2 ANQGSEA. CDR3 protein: CSVDRGARGYTF. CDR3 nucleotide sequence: TGCAGCGTAGACAGAGGGGCGCGTGGCTACACCTTC.

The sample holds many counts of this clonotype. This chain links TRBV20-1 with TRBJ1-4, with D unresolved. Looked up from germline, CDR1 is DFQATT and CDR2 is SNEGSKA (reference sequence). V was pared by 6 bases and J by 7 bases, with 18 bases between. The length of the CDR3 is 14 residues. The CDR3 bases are TGCAGTGCCCACCGACCATCCCCTAGTGAAAAACTGTTTTTT. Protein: CSAHRPSPSEKLFF.

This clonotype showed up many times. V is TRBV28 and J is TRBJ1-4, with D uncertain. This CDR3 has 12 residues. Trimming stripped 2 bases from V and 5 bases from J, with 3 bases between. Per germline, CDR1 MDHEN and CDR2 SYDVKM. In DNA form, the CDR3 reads TGTGCCAGCAGTTTACGGAATGAAAAACTGTTTTTT. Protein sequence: CASSLRNEKLFF.

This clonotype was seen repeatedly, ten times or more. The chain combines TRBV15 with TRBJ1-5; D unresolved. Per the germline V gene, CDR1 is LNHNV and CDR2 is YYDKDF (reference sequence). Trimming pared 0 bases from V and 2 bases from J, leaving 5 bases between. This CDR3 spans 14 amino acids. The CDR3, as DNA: TGTGCCACCAGCAGAGACCAACGCAATCAGCCCCAGCATTTT. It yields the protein CATSRDQRNQPQHF.

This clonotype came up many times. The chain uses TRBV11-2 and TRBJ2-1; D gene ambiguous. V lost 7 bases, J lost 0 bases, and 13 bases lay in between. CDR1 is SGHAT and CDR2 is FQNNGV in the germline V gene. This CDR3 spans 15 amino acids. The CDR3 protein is CASTPRVSSYNEQFF. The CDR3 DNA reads TGTGCCAGCACCCCGCGAGTCAGCTCCTACAATGAGCAGTTCTTC.

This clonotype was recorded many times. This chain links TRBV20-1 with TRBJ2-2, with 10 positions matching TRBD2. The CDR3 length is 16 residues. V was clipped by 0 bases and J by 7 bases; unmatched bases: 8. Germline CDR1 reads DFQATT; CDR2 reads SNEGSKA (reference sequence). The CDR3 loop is CSARDQGLAFGGELFF. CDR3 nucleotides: TGCAGTGCTAGAGATCAGGGACTAGCGTTCGGCGGGGAGCTGTTTTTT.

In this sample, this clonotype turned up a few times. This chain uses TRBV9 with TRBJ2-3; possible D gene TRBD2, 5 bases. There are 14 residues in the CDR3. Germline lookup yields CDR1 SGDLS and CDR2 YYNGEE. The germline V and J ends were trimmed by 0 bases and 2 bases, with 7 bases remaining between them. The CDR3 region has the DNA TGTGCCAGCAGCGTAGACCTAGCCACAGATACGCAGTATTTT. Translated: CASSVDLATDTQYF.

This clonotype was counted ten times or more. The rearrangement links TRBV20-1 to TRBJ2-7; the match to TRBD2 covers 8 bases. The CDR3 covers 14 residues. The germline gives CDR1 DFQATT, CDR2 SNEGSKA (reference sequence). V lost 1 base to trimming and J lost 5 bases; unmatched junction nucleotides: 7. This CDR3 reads CSARVGGRRNEQYF. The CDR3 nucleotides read TGCAGTGCTAGAGTGGGCGGGAGGAGGAACGAGCAGTACTTC.

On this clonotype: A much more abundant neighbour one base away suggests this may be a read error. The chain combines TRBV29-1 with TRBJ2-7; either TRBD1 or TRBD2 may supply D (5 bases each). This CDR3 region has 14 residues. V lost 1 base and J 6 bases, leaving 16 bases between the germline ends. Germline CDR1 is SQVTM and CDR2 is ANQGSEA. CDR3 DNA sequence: TGCAGCGTTGAAGGTTGGTGGGACGTGGGCGAGCAGTACTTC. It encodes CSVEGWWDVGEQYF.

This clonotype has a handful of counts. The CDR3 coding sequence is TGTGCCAGCTCCCCCGGAATAGGGACGAATGAGCAGTTCTTC. It translates to CASSPGIGTNEQFF. The rearrangement joins TRBV18 to TRBJ2-1; either TRBD1 or TRBD2 may fit D (5 bases each). This CDR3 has 14 residues. Trimming left V 6 bases short and J 7 bases short, with 16 bases between. The germline V gene encodes CDR1 KGHSH and CDR2 LQKENI.

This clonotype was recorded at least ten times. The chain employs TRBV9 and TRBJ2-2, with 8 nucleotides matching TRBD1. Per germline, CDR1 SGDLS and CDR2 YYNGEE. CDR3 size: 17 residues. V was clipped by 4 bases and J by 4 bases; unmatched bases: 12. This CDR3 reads CASSPRGQGAGTGELFF. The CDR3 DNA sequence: TGTGCCAGCAGCCCCCGAGGCCAGGGGGCGGGCACCGGGGAGCTGTTTTTT.

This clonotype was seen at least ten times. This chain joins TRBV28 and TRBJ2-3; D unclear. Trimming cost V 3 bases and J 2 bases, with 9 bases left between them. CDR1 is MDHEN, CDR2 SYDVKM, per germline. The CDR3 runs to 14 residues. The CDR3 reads CASSLSTFTDTQYF. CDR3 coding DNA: TGTGCCAGCAGTTTGTCCACTTTCACAGATACGCAGTATTTT.

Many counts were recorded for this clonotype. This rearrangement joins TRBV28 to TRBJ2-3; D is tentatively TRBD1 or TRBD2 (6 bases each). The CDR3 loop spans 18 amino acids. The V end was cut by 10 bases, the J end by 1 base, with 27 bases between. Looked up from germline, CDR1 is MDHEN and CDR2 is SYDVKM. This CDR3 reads CAIFPNVGGWSGTDTQYF. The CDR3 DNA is TGTGCCATCTTCCCCAACGTCGGGGGCTGGTCTGGCACAGATACGCAGTATTTT.

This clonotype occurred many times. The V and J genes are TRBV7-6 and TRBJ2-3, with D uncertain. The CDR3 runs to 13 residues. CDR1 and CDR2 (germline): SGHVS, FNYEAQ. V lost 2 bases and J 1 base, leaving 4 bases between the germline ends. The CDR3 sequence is CASSLYRTDTQYF. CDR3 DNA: TGTGCCAGCAGCTTATACCGCACAGATACGCAGTATTTT.

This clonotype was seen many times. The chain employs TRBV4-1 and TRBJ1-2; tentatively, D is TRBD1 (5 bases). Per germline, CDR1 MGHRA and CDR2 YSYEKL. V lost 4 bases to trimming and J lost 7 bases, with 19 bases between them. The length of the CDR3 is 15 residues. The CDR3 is CASSLQGTVGGGYTF. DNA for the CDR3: TGCGCCAGCAGCCTGCAAGGGACGGTTGGAGGTGGCTACACCTTC.

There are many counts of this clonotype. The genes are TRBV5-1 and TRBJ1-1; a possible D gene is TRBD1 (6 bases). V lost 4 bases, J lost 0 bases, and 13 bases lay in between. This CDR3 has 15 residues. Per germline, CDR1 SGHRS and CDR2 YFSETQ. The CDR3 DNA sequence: TGCGCCAGCAGCCCTAGGACAGAAGTGAACACTGAAGCTTTCTTT. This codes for CASSPRTEVNTEAFF.

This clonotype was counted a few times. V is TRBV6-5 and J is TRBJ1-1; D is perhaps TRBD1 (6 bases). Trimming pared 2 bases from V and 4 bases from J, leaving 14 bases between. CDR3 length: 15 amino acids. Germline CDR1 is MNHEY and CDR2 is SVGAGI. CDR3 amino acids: CASSYGGGRSTEAFF. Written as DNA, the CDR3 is TGTGCCAGCAGTTACGGCGGGGGGCGATCCACTGAAGCTTTCTTT.

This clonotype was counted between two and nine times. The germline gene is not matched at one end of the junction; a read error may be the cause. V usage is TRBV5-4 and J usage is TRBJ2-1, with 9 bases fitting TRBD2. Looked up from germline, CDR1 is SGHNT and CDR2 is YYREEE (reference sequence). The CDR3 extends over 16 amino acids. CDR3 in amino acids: CASSLGLADFYNEQFF. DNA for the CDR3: TGTGCCAGCAGTTTGGGACTAGCAGATTTCTACAATGAGCAGTTCTTC.

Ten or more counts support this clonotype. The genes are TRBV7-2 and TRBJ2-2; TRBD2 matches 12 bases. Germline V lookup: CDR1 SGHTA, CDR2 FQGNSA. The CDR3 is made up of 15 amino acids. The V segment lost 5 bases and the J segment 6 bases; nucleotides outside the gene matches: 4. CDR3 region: CASSPRLAGAGELFF. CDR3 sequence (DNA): TGTGCCAGCAGCCCCCGACTAGCGGGAGCCGGGGAGCTGTTTTTT.

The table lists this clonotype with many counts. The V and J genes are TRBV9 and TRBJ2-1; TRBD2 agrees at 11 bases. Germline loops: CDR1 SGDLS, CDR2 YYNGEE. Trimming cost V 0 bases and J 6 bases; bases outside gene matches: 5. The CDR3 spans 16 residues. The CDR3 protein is CASSVVASGRSNEQFF. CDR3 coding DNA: TGTGCCAGCAGCGTAGTTGCTAGCGGGAGGTCCAATGAGCAGTTCTTC. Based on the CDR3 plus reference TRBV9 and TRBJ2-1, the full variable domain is DSGVTQTPKHLITATGQRVTLRCSPRSGDLSVYWYQQSLDQGLQFLIQYYNGEERAKGNILERFSAQQFPDLHSELNLSSLELGDSALYFCASSVVASGRSNEQFFGPGTRLTVL.

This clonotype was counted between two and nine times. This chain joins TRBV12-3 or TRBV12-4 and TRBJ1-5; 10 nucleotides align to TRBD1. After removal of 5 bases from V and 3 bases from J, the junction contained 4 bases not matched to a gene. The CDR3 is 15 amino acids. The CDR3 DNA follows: TGTGCCAGCAGTGCCGGGACAGGGGTCAATCAGCCCCAGCATTTT. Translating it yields CASSAGTGVNQPQHF.

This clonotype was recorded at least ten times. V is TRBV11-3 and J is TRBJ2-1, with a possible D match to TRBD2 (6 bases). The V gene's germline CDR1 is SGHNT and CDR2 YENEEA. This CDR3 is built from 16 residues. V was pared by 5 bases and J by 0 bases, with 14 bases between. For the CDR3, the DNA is TGTGCCAGCAGCCCCGGTTACGGGAGCTCCTACAATGAGCAGTTCTTC. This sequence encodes CASSPGYGSSYNEQFF.